The present TCR beta chain was sequenced within a study of OX40 agonist ivuxolimab in advanced cancers. About the study: Prior therapy, whether anti-PD-1, anti-PD-L1 or anti-CTLA-4, was allowed, and 40% had some. General study points: Clonal expansion was seen in CD4+ and CD8+ blood T cells by week 6 at 0.1 to 3.0 mg/kg.

As regards this clone: Its specificity is unknown.

Trimming took 5 bases from V and 4 from J, leaving 21 bases between them. The CDR3 runs 16 residues. Germline V gene sequence: CDR1 SGHKS, CDR2 YYEKEE (reference sequence). Sequencing was performed with immunoSEQ multiplex PCR; in TCRdb, only in-frame clones are kept and a portion is missing. The sample records over 70,000 clones, under 95% being singletons. Sample: CD4+ or CD8+ T cells sorted from blood, taken in a trial of the OX40 agonist ivuxolimab. This sequence was found in an adult with an advanced solid tumor such as melanoma, head and neck, liver or kidney cancer. The chain joins TRBV5-5 to TRBJ2-5; TRBD2 might be the D (6 bases). The CDR3 is CASSFAPGTGGETQYF. The DNA of the CDR3 is TGTGCCAGCAGTTTTGCTCCCGGGACTGGGGGAGAGACCCAGTACTTC.